This TCR beta chain appears in the sequencing data of a study of blood T cell repertoires in COVID-19. This table comes from immunoSEQ multiplex PCR, and its TCRdb copy is limited to in-frame clones, with some not included. The sample gives 180,000 or so clones, under 80% of which show up once; 13% is in the top ten. Sequencing input: peripheral blood. The receptor was isolated from a man aged 50-59 years who had recovered from COVID-19.

Here the CDR3 reads CSAGGVLRESGYTF. The CDR3 DNA reads as TGCAGTGCTGGTGGGGTATTACGGGAGAGTGGCTACACCTTC. The rearrangement uses TRBV20-1 and TRBJ1-2, with D uncertain. The ends were cut back, 5 bases at V and 7 bases at J, with 20 bases in the middle. The CDR3 runs 14 residues. The V gene's germline CDR1 is DFQATT and CDR2 SNEGSKA (reference sequence).